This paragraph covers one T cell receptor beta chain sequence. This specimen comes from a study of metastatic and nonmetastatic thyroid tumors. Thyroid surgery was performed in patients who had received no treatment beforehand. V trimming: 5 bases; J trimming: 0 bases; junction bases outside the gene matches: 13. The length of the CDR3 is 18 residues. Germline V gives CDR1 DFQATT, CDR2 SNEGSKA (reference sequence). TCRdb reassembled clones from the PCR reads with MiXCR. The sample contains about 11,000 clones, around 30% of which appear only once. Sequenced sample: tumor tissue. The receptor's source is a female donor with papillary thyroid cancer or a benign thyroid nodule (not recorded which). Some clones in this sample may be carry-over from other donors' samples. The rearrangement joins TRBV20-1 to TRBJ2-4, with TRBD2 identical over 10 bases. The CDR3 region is CSAGRLRTSGLAKNIQYF. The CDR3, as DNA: TGCAGTGCTGGAAGACTCCGGACTAGCGGATTAGCCAAAAACATTCAGTACTTC.